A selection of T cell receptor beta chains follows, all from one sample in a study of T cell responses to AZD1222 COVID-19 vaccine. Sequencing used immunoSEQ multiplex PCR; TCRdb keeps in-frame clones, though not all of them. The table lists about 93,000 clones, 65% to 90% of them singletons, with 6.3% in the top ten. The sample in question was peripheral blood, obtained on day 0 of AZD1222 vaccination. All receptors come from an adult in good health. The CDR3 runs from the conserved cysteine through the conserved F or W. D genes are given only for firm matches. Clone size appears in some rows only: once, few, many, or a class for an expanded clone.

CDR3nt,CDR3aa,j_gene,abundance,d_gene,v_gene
TGCGCCAGCAGCTTGTCGGGGATAGGCGAACACCCGAGAACTCTTGAAGCTTTCTTT,CASSLSGIGEHPRTLEAFF,TRBJ1-1,once,.,TRBV5-1
TGTGCCAGCAGCCGACCCATGGGCTACGAGCAGTACTTC,CASSRPMGYEQYF,TRBJ2-7,.,.,TRBV6-6
TGTGCCAGCAGCATTGTTGCGAGGACGGATTCCTACGAGCAGTACTTC,CASSIVARTDSYEQYF,TRBJ2-7,.,.,TRBV12-1
TGTGCCAGCAGTAACAGGGGTGGCTATGGCTACACCTTC,CASSNRGGYGYTF,TRBJ1-2,.,TRBD1,TRBV3-1/TRBV3-2
TGTGCCAGCAGCTCCGCGGCTAGCACTGAGCAGTTCTTC,CASSSAASTEQFF,TRBJ2-1,.,.,TRBV7-3
TGTGCCAGCAGTTTGGGACAGGGGTTTATCTACACCTTC,CASSLGQGFIYTF,TRBJ1-2,.,TRBD1,TRBV12-3/TRBV12-4
TGTGCCAGCAGCTTACGGCCGGCGGGAGGGCGGACCGGGGAGCTGTTTTTT,CASSLRPAGGRTGELFF,TRBJ2-2,.,TRBD2,TRBV7-2
TGTGCCAGCGCCCTCACTAGCGGGGGGGTCAATGAGCAGTTCTTC,CASALTSGGVNEQFF,TRBJ2-1,once,TRBD2,TRBV6-5
TGTGCCAGCAGTCCGGGACAGACCTACGAGCAGTACTTC,CASSPGQTYEQYF,TRBJ2-7,.,TRBD1,TRBV12-3/TRBV12-4
TGTGCCAGCAGCTTAGGCATTCGCGGGGGTTACAATGAGCAGTTCTTC,CASSLGIRGGYNEQFF,TRBJ2-1,.,TRBD2,TRBV7-2
TGTGCCAGCAGCTATGGATTCGAGCAGTACTTC,CASSYGFEQYF,TRBJ2-7,few,.,TRBV12-3/TRBV12-4
TGTGCCAGCAAAGCAGCCTACAATGAGCAGTTCTTC,CASKAAYNEQFF,TRBJ2-1,.,.,TRBV12-3/TRBV12-4
TGTGCCAGCAGCTCCTCCCCGGACAGGAGATTCTTC,CASSSSPDRRFF,TRBJ1-2,.,TRBD1,TRBV7-8
TGTGCCAGCAGCCTAGGACAGGGGTTGGACGAGCAGTACTTC,CASSLGQGLDEQYF,TRBJ2-7,once,TRBD1,TRBV5-8
TGTGCCAGTAGTTCTCTTGGGTCACCCCTCCACTTT,CASSSLGSPLHF,TRBJ1-6,.,.,TRBV19
TGTGCCAGCAGCTTAGGGCGTGGATCCTATGGCTACACCTTC,CASSLGRGSYGYTF,TRBJ1-2,.,.,TRBV7-2
TGTGCCAGCAGCTTACAAGAAAACACCGGGGAGCTGTTTTTT,CASSLQENTGELFF,TRBJ2-2,.,.,TRBV27
TGTGCCAGCAGTGAAGCGGCTGGGGGTAGCTCTCAGCCCCAGCATTTT,CASSEAAGGSSQPQHF,TRBJ1-5,.,.,TRBV6-1
TGTGCCAGCAGGTTAACAGGACCCTACAATGAGCAGTTCTTC,CASRLTGPYNEQFF,TRBJ2-1,.,.,TRBV2
TGTGCCAGTAGCCTCGACAGGCCAGCTAACTATGGCTACACCTTC,CASSLDRPANYGYTF,TRBJ1-2,.,.,TRBV19
TGTGCCAGCAGTGAATGGTTGGGGCAGCCCAGCACAGATACGCAGTATTTT,CASSEWLGQPSTDTQYF,TRBJ2-3,.,.,TRBV6-1
TGTGCCAGCAGCCATGACAGGGAGCAGAAAGAGACCCAGTACTTC,CASSHDREQKETQYF,TRBJ2-5,.,TRBD1,TRBV5-4
TGCGCCAGCAGCATAATCGGGAACAATGAGCAGTTCTTC,CASSIIGNNEQFF,TRBJ2-1,.,.,TRBV5-1
TGTGCCACCAGCAGAGGAGGGTCCCCTGGGAATGAGCAGTTCTTC,CATSRGGSPGNEQFF,TRBJ2-1,.,.,TRBV15
TGCGCCAGCAGCTTGGTTAGGACAGGGGGTGATGGCTACACCTTC,CASSLVRTGGDGYTF,TRBJ1-2,.,TRBD1,TRBV5-1
TGTGCCAGCAGCTTAGCGTGGGAGAAACCATGGAACACTGAAGCTTTCTTT,CASSLAWEKPWNTEAFF,TRBJ1-1,.,.,TRBV11-3
TGTGCCAGCAGCCCCTTGTGGGGGGGGACAGATACGCAGTATTTT,CASSPLWGGTDTQYF,TRBJ2-3,.,TRBD2,TRBV3-1/TRBV3-2
TGCGCCAGCAGTTATGACGGCTACGAGCAGTACTTC,CASSYDGYEQYF,TRBJ2-7,.,.,TRBV5-1
TGTGCCAGCAGCGTAGATTCACCCCCGAGGTCACCCCTCCACTTT,CASSVDSPPRSPLHF,TRBJ1-6,.,.,TRBV9
TGCAGTGCTAGAGAACAGGGGACGCAGTATTTT,CSAREQGTQYF,TRBJ2-3,.,TRBD1,TRBV20-1
TGCGCCAGCAGCCTCGCGGGAGGGCATAACACAGATACGCAGTATTTT,CASSLAGGHNTDTQYF,TRBJ2-3,.,TRBD2,TRBV4-3
TGTGCCAGCAGTTTTGATGAGAGCTCCTACGAGCAGTACTTC,CASSFDESSYEQYF,TRBJ2-7,.,.,TRBV27
TGTGCCAGCAGTTACACCTTCCCAGGAGAGTACGAGCAGTACTTC,CASSYTFPGEYEQYF,TRBJ2-7,once,.,TRBV6-2/TRBV6-3